The T cell receptor (beta chain) described here comes from a study of T cell responses to AZD1222 COVID-19 vaccine. Losses at the gene ends were 0 bases for V and 3 bases for J; bases not matched to a gene: 4. CDR1 MNHEY and CDR2 SVGAGI come from the germline V gene. This CDR3 has 16 residues. The table came from immunoSEQ multiplex PCR; TCRdb's copy has only in-frame clones and leaves some out. The table lists over 150,000 clones, roughly 88% of them singletons. The clonotype originates from an adult in good health. This sample comprised peripheral blood, obtained on day 0 of AZD1222 vaccination. The chain joins TRBV6-5 to TRBJ1-3, with 8 bases identical to TRBD1. The CDR3 DNA is TGTGCCAGCAGTTACTCCGCCAGGGGGCTTGGAAACACCATATATTTT. It translates to CASSYSARGLGNTIYF.